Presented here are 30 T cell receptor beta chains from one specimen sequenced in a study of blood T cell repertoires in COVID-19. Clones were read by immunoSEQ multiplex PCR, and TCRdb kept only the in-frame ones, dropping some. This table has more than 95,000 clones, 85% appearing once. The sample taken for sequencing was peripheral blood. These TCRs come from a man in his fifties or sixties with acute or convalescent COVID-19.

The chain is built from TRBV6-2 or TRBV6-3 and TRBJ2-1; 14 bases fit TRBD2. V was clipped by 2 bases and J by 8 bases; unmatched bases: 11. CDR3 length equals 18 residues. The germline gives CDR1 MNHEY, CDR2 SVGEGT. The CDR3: CASSYDPLGTSGRDEQFF. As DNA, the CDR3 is TGTGCCAGCAGTTACGATCCCCTCGGGACTAGCGGGAGAGATGAGCAGTTCTTC.

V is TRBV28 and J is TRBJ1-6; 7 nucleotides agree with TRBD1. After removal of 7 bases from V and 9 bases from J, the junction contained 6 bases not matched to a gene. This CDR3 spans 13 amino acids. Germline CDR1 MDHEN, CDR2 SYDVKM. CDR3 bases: TGTGCCAGCATGGTGGGACAGTCTTCACCCCTCCACTTT. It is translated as CASMVGQSSPLHF.

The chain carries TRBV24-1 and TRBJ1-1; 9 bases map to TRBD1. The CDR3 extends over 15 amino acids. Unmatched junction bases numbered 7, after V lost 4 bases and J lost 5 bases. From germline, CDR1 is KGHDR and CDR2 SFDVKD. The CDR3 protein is CATSDSDRGGTEAFF. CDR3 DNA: TGTGCCACCAGTGACTCGGACAGGGGTGGGACTGAAGCTTTCTTT.

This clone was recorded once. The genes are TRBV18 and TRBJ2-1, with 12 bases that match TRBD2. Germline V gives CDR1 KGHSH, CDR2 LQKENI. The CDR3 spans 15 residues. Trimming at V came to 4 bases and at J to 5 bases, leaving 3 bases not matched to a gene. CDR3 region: CASSQLAGGNNEQFF. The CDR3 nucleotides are TGTGCCAGCTCACAACTAGCGGGAGGTAACAATGAGCAGTTCTTC.

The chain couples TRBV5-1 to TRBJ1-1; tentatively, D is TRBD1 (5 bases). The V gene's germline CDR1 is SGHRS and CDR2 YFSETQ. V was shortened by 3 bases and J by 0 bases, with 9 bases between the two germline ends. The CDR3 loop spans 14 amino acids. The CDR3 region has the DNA TGCGCCAGCAGCTACCCGGGGGTGAACACTGAAGCTTTCTTT. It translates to CASSYPGVNTEAFF. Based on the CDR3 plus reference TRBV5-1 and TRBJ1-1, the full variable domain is KAGVTQTPRYLIKTRGQQVTLSCSPISGHRSVSWYQQTPGQGLQFLFEYFSETQRNKGNFPGRFSGRQFSNSRSEMNVSTLELGDSALYLCASSYPGVNTEAFFGQGTRLTVV.

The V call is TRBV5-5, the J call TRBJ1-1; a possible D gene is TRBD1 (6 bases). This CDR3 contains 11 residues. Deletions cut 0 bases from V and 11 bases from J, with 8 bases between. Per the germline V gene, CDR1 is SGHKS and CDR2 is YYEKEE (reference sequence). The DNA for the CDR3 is TGTGCCAGCAGCTTGGCAAGGGGGGCTTTCTTT. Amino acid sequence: CASSLARGAFF.

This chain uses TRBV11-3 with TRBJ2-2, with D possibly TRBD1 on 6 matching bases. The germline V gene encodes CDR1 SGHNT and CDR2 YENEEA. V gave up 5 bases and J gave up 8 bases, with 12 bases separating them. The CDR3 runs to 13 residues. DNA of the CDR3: TGTGCCAGCAGCCCGGGACATATTGGGGAGCTGTTTTTT. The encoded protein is CASSPGHIGELFF.

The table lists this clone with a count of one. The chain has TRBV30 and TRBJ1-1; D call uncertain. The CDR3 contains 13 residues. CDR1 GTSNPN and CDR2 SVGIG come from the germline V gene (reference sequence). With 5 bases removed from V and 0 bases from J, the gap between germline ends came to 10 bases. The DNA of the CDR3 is TGTGCCTGGGGGAGGTTTATGAACACTGAAGCTTTCTTT. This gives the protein CAWGRFMNTEAFF.

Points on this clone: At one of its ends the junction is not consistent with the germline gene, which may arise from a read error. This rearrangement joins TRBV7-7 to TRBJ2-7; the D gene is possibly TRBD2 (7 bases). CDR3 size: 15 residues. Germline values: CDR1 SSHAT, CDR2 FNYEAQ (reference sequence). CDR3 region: CASSLGGGASYEQYF. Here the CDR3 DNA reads TGTGCTAGCAGCTTAGGTGGGGGGGCCTCCTACGAGCAGTACTTC.

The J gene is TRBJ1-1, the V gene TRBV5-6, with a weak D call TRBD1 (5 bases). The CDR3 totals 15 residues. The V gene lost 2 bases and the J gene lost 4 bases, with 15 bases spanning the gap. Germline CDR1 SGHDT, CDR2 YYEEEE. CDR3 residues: CASSLMRSGGTEAFF. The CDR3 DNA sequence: TGTGCCAGCAGCTTAATGCGGTCCGGGGGCACTGAAGCTTTCTTT.

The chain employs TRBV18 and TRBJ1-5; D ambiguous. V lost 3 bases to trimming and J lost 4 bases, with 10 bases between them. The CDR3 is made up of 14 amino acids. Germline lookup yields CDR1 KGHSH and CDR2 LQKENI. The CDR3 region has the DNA TGTGCCAGCTCACCCCGGCGGGAGAATCAGCCCCAGCATTTT. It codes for CASSPRRENQPQHF.

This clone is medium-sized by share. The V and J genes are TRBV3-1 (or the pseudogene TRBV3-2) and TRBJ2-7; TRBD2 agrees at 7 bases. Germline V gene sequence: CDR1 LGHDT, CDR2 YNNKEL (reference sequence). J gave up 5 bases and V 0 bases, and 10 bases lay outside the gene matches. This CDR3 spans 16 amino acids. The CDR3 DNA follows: TGTGCCAGCAGCCAAGATCCCAGGACTAGTCTCGACGAGCAGTACTTC. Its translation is CASSQDPRTSLDEQYF.

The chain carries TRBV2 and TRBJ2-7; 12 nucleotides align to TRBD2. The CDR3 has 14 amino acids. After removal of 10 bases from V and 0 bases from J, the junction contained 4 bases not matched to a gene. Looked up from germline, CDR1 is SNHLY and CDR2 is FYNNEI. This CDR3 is CAMETSGGSYEQYF. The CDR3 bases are TGTGCCATGGAGACTAGCGGGGGCTCCTACGAGCAGTACTTC.

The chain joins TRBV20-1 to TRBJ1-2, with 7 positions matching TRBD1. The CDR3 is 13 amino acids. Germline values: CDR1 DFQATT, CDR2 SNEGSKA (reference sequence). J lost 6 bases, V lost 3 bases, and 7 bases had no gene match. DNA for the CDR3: TGCAGTGCTAGTCGTAGGGGGCCGCATGGCTACACCTTC. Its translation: CSASRRGPHGYTF.

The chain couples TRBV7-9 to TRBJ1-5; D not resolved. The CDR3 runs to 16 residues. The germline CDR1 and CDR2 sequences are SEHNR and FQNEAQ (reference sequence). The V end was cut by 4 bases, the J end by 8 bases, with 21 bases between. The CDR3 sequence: CASSYGFSPGGKPQHF. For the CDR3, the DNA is TGTGCCAGCAGCTATGGTTTTAGCCCGGGCGGGAAGCCCCAGCATTTT. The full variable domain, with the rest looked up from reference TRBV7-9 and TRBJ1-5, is DTGVSQNPRHKITKRGQNVTFRCDPISEHNRLYWYRQTLGQGPEFLTYFQNEAQLEKSRLLSDRFSAERPKGSFSTLEIQRTEQGDSAMYLCASSYGFSPGGKPQHFGDGTRLSIL.

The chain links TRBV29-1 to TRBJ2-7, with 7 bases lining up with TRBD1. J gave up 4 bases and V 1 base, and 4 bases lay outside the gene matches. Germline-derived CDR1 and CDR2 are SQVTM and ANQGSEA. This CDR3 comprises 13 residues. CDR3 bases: TGCAGCGTTGAAGTGGGACAGACGTACGAGCAGTACTTC. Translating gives CSVEVGQTYEQYF.

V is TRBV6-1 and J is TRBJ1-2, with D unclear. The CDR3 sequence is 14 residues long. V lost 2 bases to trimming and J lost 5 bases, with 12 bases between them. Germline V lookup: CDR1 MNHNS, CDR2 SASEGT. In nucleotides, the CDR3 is TGTGCCAGCAGTGAACTAGGCCAGAGATATGGCTACACCTTC. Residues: CASSELGQRYGYTF.

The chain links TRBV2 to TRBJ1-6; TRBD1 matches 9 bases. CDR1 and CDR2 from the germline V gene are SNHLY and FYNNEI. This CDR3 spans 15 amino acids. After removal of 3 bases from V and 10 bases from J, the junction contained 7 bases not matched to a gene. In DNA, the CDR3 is TGTGCCAGCAGTGAGTCCGGGACAGGGAAATCACCCCTCCACTTT. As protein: CASSESGTGKSPLHF.

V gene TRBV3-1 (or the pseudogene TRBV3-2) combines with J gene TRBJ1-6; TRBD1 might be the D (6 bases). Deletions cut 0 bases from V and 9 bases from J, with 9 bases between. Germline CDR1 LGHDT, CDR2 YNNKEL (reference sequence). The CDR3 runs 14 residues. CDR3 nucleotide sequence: TGTGCCAGCAGCCAAGAGGGCAGGGGTTCACCCCTCCACTTT. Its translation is CASSQEGRGSPLHF.

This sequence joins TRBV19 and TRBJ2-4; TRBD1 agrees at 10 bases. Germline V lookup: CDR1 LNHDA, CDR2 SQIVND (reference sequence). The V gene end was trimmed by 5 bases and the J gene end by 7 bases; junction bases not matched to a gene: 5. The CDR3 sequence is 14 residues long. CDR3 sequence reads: CASSLGQGGNIQYF. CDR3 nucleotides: TGTGCCAGTAGTCTAGGACAGGGGGGGAACATTCAGTACTTC.

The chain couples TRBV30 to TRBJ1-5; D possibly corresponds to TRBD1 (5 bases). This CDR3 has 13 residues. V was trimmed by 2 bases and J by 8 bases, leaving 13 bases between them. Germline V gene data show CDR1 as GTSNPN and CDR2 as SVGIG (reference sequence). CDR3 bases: TGTGCCTGGAGTTGGGGGGAAGGAGAGCCCCAGCATTTT. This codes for CAWSWGEGEPQHF.

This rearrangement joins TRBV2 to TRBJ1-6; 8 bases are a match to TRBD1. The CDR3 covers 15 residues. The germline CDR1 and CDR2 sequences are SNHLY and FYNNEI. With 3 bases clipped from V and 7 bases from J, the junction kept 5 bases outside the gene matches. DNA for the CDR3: TGTGCCAGCAGTGAGACAGGGGTGATCAATTCACCCCTCCACTTT. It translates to CASSETGVINSPLHF.

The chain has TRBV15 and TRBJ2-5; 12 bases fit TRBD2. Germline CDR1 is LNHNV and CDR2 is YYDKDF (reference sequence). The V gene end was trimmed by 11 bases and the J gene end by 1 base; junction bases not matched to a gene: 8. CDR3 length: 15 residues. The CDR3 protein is CAVIRTSGAQETQYF. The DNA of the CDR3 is TGTGCCGTCATACGGACTAGCGGGGCCCAAGAGACCCAGTACTTC.

The CDR3 is CASSVNLANNEQFF. In DNA form, the CDR3 reads TGTGCCAGCAGCGTAAACCTAGCGAACAATGAGCAGTTCTTC. This chain uses TRBV9 with TRBJ2-1, with D perhaps TRBD2 (6 bases). The CDR3 has 14 amino acids. In germline, CDR1 is SGDLS, CDR2 YYNGEE. V was shortened by 1 base and J by 5 bases, with 10 bases between the two germline ends.

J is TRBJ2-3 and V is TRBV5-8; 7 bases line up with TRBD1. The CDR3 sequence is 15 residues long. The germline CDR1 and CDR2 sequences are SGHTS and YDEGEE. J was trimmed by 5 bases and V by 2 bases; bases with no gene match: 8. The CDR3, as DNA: TGTGCCAGCAGCTTTCGACAGGGTATAGTAGATACGCAGTATTTT. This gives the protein CASSFRQGIVDTQYF.

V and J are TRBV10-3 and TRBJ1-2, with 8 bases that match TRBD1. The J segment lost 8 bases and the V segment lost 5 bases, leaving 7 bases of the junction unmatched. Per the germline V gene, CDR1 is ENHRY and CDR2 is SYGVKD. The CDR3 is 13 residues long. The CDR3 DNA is TGTGCCATCAGTCCGGGACAGGTGGAGGGCTACACCTTC. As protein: CAISPGQVEGYTF.

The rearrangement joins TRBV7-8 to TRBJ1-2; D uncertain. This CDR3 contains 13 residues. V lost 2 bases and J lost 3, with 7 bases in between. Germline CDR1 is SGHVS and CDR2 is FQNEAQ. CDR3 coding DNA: TGTGCCAGCAGCTTAAAAAGCTACTATGGCTACACCTTC. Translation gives CASSLKSYYGYTF.

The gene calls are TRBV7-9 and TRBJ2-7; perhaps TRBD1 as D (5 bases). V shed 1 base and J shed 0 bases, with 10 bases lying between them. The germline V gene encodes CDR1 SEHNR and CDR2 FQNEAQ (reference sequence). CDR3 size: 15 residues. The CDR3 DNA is TGTGCCAGCAGCTTAGTAAGGGGCGGCTCCTACGAGCAGTACTTC. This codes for CASSLVRGGSYEQYF.

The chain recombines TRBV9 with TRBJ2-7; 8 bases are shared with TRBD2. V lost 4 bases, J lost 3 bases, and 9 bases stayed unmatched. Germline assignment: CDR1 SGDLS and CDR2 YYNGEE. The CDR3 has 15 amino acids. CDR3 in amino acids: CASSPSPGGNYEQYF. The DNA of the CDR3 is TGTGCCAGCAGCCCCTCCCCGGGGGGGAACTACGAGCAGTACTTC.

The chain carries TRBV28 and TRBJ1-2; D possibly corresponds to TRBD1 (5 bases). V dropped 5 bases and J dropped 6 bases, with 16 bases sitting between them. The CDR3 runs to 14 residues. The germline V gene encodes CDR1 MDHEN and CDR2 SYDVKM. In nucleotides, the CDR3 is TGTGCCAGCAGTCCCGCGGACATCGCCCATGGCTACACCTTC. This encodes CASSPADIAHGYTF.